Following are 4 T cell receptor beta chains from one sample sequenced in a study of cytomegalovirus exposure and HLA in healthy donors. The PCR contained 60 Vbeta and 13 Jbeta primers. The repertoire was sequenced with immunoSEQ multiplex PCR; TCRdb's copy has only in-frame clones and lacks some. The data contain around 170,000 clones, around three quarters of them singletons. Input material: PBMCs. The receptors derive from a man in his forties in good health and CMV-seronegative.

In DNA form, the CDR3 reads TGTGCCAGCAGACTACAGGGGGGGAATGAAAAACTGTTTTTT. It yields the protein CASRLQGGNEKLFF. The chain recombines TRBV6-1 with TRBJ1-4; TRBD1 matches 8 bases. This CDR3 has 14 amino acids. The V gene end was trimmed by 6 bases and the J gene end by 5 bases; junction bases not matched to a gene: 5. The germline V gene has CDR1 MNHNS and CDR2 SASEGT.

Of note for this clone: The sample carries other DNA sequences with the same CDR3. The chain has TRBV30 and TRBJ2-2; the match to TRBD1 covers 8 bases. After removal of 5 bases from V and 6 bases from J, the junction contained 2 bases not matched to a gene. Germline CDR1 is GTSNPN and CDR2 is SVGIG (reference sequence). The CDR3 sequence is 12 residues long. The CDR3, as DNA: TGTGCCTGGGGACAGGGCGCCGGGGAGCTGTTTTTT. Translated: CAWGQGAGELFF.

The chain carries TRBV6-5 and TRBJ2-7, with 11 positions matching TRBD1. The ends lost 3 bases at V and 4 bases at J; junction bases unmatched: 5. Per the germline V gene, CDR1 is MNHEY and CDR2 is SVGAGI. The CDR3 spans 15 residues. The CDR3 nucleotides are TGTGCCAGCAGTTATGGGGGACAGGGGGTATACGAGCAGTACTTC. This gives the protein CASSYGGQGVYEQYF.

The V gene is TRBV7-2, the J gene TRBJ2-7; 8 bases are shared with TRBD2. Germline-derived CDR1 and CDR2 are SGHTA and FQGNSA. V gave up 5 bases and J gave up 6 bases; unmatched junction bases: 9. This CDR3 has 14 amino acids. In DNA form, the CDR3 reads TGTGCCAGCAGCATCACTAGCGGAGGTCTCGAGCAGTACTTC. It encodes CASSITSGGLEQYF.